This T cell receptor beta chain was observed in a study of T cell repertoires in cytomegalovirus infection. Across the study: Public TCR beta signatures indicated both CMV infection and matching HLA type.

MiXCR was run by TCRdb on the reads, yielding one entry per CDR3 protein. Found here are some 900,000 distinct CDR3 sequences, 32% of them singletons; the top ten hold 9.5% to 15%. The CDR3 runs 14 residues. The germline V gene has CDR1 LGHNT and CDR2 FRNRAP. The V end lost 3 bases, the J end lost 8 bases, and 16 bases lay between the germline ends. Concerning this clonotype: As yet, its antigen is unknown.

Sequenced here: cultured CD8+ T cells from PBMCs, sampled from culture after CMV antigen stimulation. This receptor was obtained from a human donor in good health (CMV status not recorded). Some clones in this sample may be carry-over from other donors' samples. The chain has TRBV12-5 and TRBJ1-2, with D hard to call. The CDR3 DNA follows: TGTGCTAGTGGTTTCGATCTAGGTTCCGGAGGCTACACCTTC. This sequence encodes CASGFDLGSGGYTF. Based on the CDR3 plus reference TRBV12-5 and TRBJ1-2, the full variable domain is DARVTQTPRHKVTEMGQEVTMRCQPILGHNTVFWYRQTMMQGLELLAYFRNRAPLDDSGMPKDRFSAEMPDATLATLKIQPSEPRDSAVYFCASGFDLGSGGYTFGSGTRLTVV.